This is a list of T cell receptor beta chains from one sample in a study of human T cells and chemical hapten exposure. TCRdb called the RACE reads again in MiXCR, with one record for every CDR3 protein. This table holds some 88,000 distinct CDR3 sequences, about 10% found once. The sample was whole blood, taken in connection with sensitization to the hapten diphenylcyclopropenone (DPC). Receptors were obtained from a man between 40 and 49 years old with alopecia areata. Some clones in this sample may be carry-over from other donors' samples. CDR3s include the opening cysteine and the closing phenylalanine or tryptophan. D genes are given only for firm matches. Rows give clone size only sometimes, using once, few, many, or a class for an expanded clone.

few,TRBJ2-5,TRBV12-3/TRBV12-4,TRBD1,TGTGCCAGCAGTCTTATGGGACAGGCGAACCAAGAGACCCAGTACTTC,CASSLMGQANQETQYF
many,TRBJ2-7,TRBV7-2,.,TGTGCCAGCAGCTTCGGTACGTACGAGCAGTACTTC,CASSFGTYEQYF
.,TRBJ2-7,TRBV20-1,.,TGCAGTGCTAGAGATGGGGCAGGGGTCACGGGCGAGCAGTACTTC,CSARDGAGVTGEQYF
many,TRBJ1-5,TRBV6-5,TRBD1,TGTGCCAGCAGTAGACAGGGTGGGGATCAGCCCCAGCATTTT,CASSRQGGDQPQHF
few,TRBJ2-1,TRBV19,.,TGTGCCAGTAGTATAGCCGGAACCCCTGGGTATGAGCAGTTCTTC,CASSIAGTPGYEQFF
.,TRBJ2-4,TRBV14,TRBD1,TGTGCCAGCAGCCAAACAGGGGCGCGGTACATTCAGTACTTC,CASSQTGARYIQYF
few,TRBJ1-6,TRBV20-1,TRBD1,TGCAGTGCGACGACAGGGCTCAATTCACCCCTCCACTTT,CSATTGLNSPLHF
.,TRBJ2-3,TRBV3-1,TRBD2,TGTGCCAGCAGCCAAGGACTAGCCGGATCAGATACGCAGTATTTT,CASSQGLAGSDTQYF
few,TRBJ1-1,TRBV6-5,.,TGTGCCAGCAGTCGGACGCAACCGGGCCCCACTGAAGCTTTCTTT,CASSRTQPGPTEAFF
.,TRBJ2-1,TRBV2,TRBD1,TGTGCCGGCGTAATGGGGACAGGGGGGAAAAATGAGCAGTTCTTC,CAGVMGTGGKNEQFF
once,TRBJ2-3,TRBV7-9,.,TGTGCCAGCGTCAGGGTCAACACAGATACGCAGTATTTT,CASVRVNTDTQYF